This T cell receptor beta chain was sequenced during a study of T cell responses to AZD1222 COVID-19 vaccine. Study-wide findings and caveats: Breadth and depth of Spike-specific TCRs rose after two AZD1222 doses.

After removal of 2 bases from V and 2 bases from J, the junction contained 6 bases not matched to a gene. The CDR3 is made up of 15 amino acids. The germline V gene has CDR1 KGHSH and CDR2 LQKENI. Details on this clone: The antigen remains undetermined.

Assay used: immunoSEQ multiplex PCR; TCRdb lists only in-frame clones, some missing. Of about 160,000 clones in the sample, around 93% were seen once. This sequence was found in an adult in good health. This sample comprised peripheral blood, obtained on day 0 of AZD1222 vaccination. The chain recombines TRBV18 with TRBJ2-7; 7 bases match TRBD1. The CDR3 sequence is CASSPRRDSPYEQYF. CDR3 sequence (DNA): TGTGCCAGCTCACCAAGAAGGGACAGCCCCTACGAGCAGTACTTC.